This TCR beta chain comes out of a study of glioma-infiltrating T cells. The iRepertoire nested amplicon-rescue multiplex PCR amplified TCR alpha and beta CDR3s from RNA. Tissue mRNA or PBMC total RNA, about 85-400 ng, went into one-step reverse transcription and amplification. TCRdb called the multiplex PCR reads again in MiXCR, with one record for every CDR3 protein. There are some 120,000 distinct CDR3 sequences in the sample; roughly 25% occur only once, and roughly 15% lies in the top ten. The CDR3 totals 14 residues. In germline, CDR1 is KGHSH, CDR2 LQKENI. Notes on this clonotype: An end of the junction differs from the germline gene, which may be a read error.

Material: glioma tissue, nonneoplastic brain tissue, or PBMCs (not recorded which). This rearrangement joins TRBV18 to TRBJ2-6; D is undetermined. This TCR was sampled from a human donor with low-grade glioma or glioblastoma, undergoing nonglioma brain surgery, or in good health (not recorded which). The CDR3 region is CAISPNSGANVLTF. The CDR3 nucleotides read TGTGCCATCTCACCAAACTCTGGGGCCAACGTCCTGACTTTC.